The present T cell receptor (beta chain) was sequenced within a study of shared clonotypes between healthy human individuals. Points from the study as a whole: Relative to their counterparts shared across all four donors, non-shared clonotypes exhibited diminished generation probabilities. Exclusively blood specimens were collected; tissue repertoires likely differ. Measured sharing among donors was expected to vary with sequencing depth.

The method was immunoSEQ multiplex PCR; TCRdb's version includes in-frame clones alone and lacks a portion of them. Of over a million clones in the sample, roughly 97% were seen once. Germline V lookup: CDR1 SGHNT, CDR2 YENEEA. The CDR3 consists of 12 residues. V was clipped by 5 bases and J by 3 bases, with 8 bases between them. A note on this clone: Its antigen is still unknown.

A CD45RA-negative memory subset and a CD45RA+ naive subset were separated from the CD4+ cells. The rearrangement joins TRBV11-3 to TRBJ2-7, with D tentatively TRBD1 or TRBD2 (5 bases each). The specimen sequenced was naive CD4+ T cells sorted from blood. Subset here: CD45RA+ positively selected. The TCR was taken from a man aged 25-45 years in good health. CDR3 sequence (DNA): TGTGCCAGCAGCCGGGACGGCTACGAGCAGTACTTC. Translation: CASSRDGYEQYF. The full variable domain, its missing parts supplied by reference TRBV11-3 and TRBJ2-7, is EAGVVQSPRYKIIEKKQPVAFWCNPISGHNTLYWYLQNLGQGPELLIRYENEEAVDDSQLPKDRFSAERLKGVDSTLKIQPAELGDSAVYLCASSRDGYEQYFGPGTRLTVT.